These T cell receptor beta chains were read from a single sample in a study of Ad26.COV2.S vaccination and SARS-CoV-2 variants. TCRdb keeps only in-frame clones here, not all; method: immunoSEQ multiplex PCR. The sample holds under 500,000 clones; roughly 90% are singletons and the top ten take roughly 1.7%. Sequenced here: peripheral blood, sampled in a trial of Ad26.COV2.S vaccine versus placebo. These receptors were collected from a person aged 18-60 years who received the Ad26.COV2.S COVID-19 vaccine or a placebo. The CDR3 runs from the conserved cysteine through the conserved F or W. Fields, in order: V gene, J gene, CDR3 protein.

V: TRBV7-8; J: TRBJ2-2; CDR3: CASSPGGEGAGELFF
V: TRBV7-9; J: TRBJ2-5; CDR3: CASSPRAGASLQTQYF
V: TRBV27; J: TRBJ2-7; CDR3: CASRRRLTYEQYF
V: TRBV4-3; J: TRBJ1-2; CDR3: CASSQDLPPGGYGYTF
V: TRBV7-2; J: TRBJ2-1; CDR3: CASSSNRGGYNEQFF
V: TRBV10-3; J: TRBJ2-5; CDR3: CAISSLNGGKETQYF
V: TRBV5-1; J: TRBJ2-7; CDR3: CASSLVSGGSYEQYF
V: TRBV7-9; J: TRBJ2-7; CDR3: CASSHERYEQYF
V: TRBV29-1; J: TRBJ1-4; CDR3: CSAGRATNEKLFF
V: TRBV28; J: TRBJ1-3; CDR3: CASSSTEISGNTIYF
V: TRBV18; J: TRBJ1-2; CDR3: CASSPPGQGYGYTF
V: TRBV4-3; J: TRBJ1-1; CDR3: CASSQDIGGGNTEAFF
V: TRBV21-1; J: TRBJ2-1; CDR3: CASSPRIATLIRQGSRRSGEQFF
V: TRBV19; J: TRBJ2-3; CDR3: CASSIYNIAGVLDTQYF
V: TRBV3-1/TRBV3-2; J: TRBJ2-5; CDR3: CASRQTPGQGTMPQYF
V: TRBV7-8; J: TRBJ1-2; CDR3: CASSLGVDYGYTF
V: TRBV9; J: TRBJ1-6; CDR3: CASSDRDRNSPLHF
V: TRBV13; J: TRBJ2-3; CDR3: CASSFLRGRGDTQYF
V: TRBV4-3; J: TRBJ1-2; CDR3: CASSQDWTGLNSYGYTF
V: TRBV4-1; J: TRBJ2-2; CDR3: CASSRNMNTGELFF
V: TRBV10-3; J: TRBJ2-2; CDR3: CAISELGGGTGELFF
V: TRBV28; J: TRBJ1-1; CDR3: CASSFSLNTEAFF
V: TRBV4-1; J: TRBJ1-2; CDR3: CASSQDGFYGYTF
V: TRBV9; J: TRBJ2-3; CDR3: CASSVYGYTDTQYF
V: TRBV24-1; J: TRBJ2-3; CDR3: CATSDSDTDTQYF
V: TRBV5-5; J: TRBJ2-7; CDR3: CASSPQSGTGHSYEQYF
V: TRBV6-5; J: TRBJ1-4; CDR3: CASILTGADEKLFF
V: TRBV7-9; J: TRBJ2-5; CDR3: CASSPVSRGWEGTQYF
V: TRBV5-1; J: TRBJ2-3; CDR3: CASSLGRGTDTQYF
V: TRBV18; J: TRBJ2-7; CDR3: CASGKLQGASYEQYF
V: TRBV11-2; J: TRBJ2-2; CDR3: CASSWGQGTGELFF
V: TRBV18; J: TRBJ1-5; CDR3: CASSLGRDSNQPQHF
V: TRBV5-1; J: TRBJ1-1; CDR3: CASSSKAGLNTEAFF
V: TRBV19; J: TRBJ2-1; CDR3: CATQDRGGSYNEQFF
V: TRBV9; J: TRBJ1-2; CDR3: CASSLMTGSYGYTF
V: TRBV6-5; J: TRBJ2-7; CDR3: CASSYSSGDSYEQYF
V: TRBV18; J: TRBJ1-3; CDR3: CASSPLRRDSGNTIYF
V: TRBV6-5; J: TRBJ2-2; CDR3: CASRRTGGTGELFF
V: TRBV2; J: TRBJ2-3; CDR3: CASSGLLAGFTDTQYF
V: TRBV21-1; J: TRBJ2-5; CDR3: CASSYPARGEETQYF
V: TRBV2; J: TRBJ2-3; CDR3: CASSKIQGADTQYF
V: TRBV3-1/TRBV3-2; J: TRBJ1-1; CDR3: CASSSPGTGGPVAFF
V: TRBV15; J: TRBJ1-5; CDR3: CATSRDRQGVGQPQHF
V: TRBV5-1; J: TRBJ2-1; CDR3: CASSLEGTGRNEQFF
V: TRBV24-1; J: TRBJ2-5; CDR3: CATSGKGGRGTQYF